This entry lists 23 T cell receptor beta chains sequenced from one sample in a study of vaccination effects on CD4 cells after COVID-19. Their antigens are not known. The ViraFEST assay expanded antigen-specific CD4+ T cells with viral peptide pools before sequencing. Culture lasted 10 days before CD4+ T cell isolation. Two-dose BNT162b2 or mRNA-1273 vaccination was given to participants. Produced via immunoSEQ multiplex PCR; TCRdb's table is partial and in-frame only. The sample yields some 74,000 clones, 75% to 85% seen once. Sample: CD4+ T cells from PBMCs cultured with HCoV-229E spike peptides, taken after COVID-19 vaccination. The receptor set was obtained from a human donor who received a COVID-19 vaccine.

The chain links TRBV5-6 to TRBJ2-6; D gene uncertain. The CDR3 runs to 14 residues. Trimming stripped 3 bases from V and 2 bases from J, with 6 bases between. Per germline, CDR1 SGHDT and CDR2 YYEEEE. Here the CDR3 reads CASSYDPGANVLTF. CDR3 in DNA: TGTGCCAGCAGCTATGACCCTGGGGCCAACGTCCTGACTTTC.

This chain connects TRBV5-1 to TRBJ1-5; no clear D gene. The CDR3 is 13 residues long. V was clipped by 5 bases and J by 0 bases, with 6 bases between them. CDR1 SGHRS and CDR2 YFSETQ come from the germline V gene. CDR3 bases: TGCGCCAGCAGACCCGATAGCAATCAGCCCCAGCATTTT. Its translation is CASRPDSNQPQHF.

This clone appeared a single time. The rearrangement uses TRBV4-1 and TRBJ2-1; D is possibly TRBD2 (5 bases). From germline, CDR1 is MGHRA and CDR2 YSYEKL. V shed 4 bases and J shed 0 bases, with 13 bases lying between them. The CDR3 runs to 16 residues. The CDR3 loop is CASSPGLLSSYNEQFF. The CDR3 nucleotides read TGCGCCAGCAGCCCAGGACTTCTGAGCTCCTACAATGAGCAGTTCTTC.

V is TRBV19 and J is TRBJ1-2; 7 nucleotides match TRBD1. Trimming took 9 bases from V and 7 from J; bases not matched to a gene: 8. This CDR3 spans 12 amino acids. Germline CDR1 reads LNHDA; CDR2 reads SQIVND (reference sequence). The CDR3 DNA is TGTGCCAGCAACCAGGGGGGGGCTGGCTACACCTTC. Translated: CASNQGGAGYTF.

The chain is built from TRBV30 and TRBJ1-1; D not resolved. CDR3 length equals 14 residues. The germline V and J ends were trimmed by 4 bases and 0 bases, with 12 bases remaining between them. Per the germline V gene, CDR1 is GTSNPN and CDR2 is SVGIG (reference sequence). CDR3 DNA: TGTGCCTGGACCCTACGGGGAGTGAACACTGAAGCTTTCTTT. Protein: CAWTLRGVNTEAFF.

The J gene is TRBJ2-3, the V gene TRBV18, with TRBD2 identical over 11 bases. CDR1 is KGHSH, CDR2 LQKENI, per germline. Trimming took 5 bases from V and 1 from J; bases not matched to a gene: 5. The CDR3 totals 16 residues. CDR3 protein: CASSAMGLAGTDTQYF. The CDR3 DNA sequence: TGTGCCAGCTCAGCCATGGGACTAGCGGGCACAGATACGCAGTATTTT.

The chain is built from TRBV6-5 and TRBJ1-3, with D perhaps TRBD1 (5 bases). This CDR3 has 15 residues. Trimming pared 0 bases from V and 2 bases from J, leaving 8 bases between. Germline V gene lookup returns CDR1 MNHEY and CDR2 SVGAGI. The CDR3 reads CASSYSRGTGNTIYF. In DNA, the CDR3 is TGTGCCAGCAGTTACTCCCGGGGGACTGGAAACACCATATATTTT.

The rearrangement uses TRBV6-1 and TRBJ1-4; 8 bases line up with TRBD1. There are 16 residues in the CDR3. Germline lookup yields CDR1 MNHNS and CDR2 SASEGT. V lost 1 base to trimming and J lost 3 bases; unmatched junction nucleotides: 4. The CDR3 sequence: CASSEVRGQANEKLFF. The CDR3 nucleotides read TGTGCCAGCAGTGAAGTCAGGGGGCAGGCTAATGAAAAACTGTTTTTT.

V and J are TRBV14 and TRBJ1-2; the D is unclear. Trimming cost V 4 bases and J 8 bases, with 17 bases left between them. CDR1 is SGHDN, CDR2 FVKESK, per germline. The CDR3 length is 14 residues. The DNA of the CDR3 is TGTGCCAGCAGCCCCGACGTCGGGTACAGAGGCTACACCTTC. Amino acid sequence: CASSPDVGYRGYTF.

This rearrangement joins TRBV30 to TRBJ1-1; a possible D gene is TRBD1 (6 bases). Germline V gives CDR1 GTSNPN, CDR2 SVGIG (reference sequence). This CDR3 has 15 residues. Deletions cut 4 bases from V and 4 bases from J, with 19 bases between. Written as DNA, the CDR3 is TGTGCCTGGAAAACCTCCGGGGGCTCGAGCACTGAAGCTTTCTTT. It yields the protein CAWKTSGGSSTEAFF.

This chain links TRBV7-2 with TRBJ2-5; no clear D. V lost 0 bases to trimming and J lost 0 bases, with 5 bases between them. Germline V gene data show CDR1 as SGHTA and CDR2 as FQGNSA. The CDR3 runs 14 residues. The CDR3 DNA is TGTGCCAGCAGCTTAGCGTACCACCAAGAGACCCAGTACTTC. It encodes CASSLAYHQETQYF.

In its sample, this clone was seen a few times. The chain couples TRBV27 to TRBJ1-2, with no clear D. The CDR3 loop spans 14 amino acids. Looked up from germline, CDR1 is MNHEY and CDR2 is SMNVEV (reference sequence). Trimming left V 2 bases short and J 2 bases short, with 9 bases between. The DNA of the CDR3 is TGTGCCAGCAGTTTAGGTCGAGGGAACTATGGCTACACCTTC. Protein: CASSLGRGNYGYTF.

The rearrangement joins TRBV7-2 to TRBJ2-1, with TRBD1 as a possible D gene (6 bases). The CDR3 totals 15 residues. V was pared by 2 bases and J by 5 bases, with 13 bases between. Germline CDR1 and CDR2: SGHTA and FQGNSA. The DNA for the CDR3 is TGTGCCAGCAGCTTACAGCCTACAGGGAACAATGAGCAGTTCTTC. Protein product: CASSLQPTGNNEQFF. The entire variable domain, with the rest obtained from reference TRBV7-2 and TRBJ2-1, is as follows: GAGVSQSPSNKVTEKGKDVELRCDPISGHTALYWYRQSLGQGLEFLIYFQGNSAPDKSGLPSDRFSAERTGGSVSTLTIQRTQQEDSAVYLCASSLQPTGNNEQFFGPGTRLTVL.

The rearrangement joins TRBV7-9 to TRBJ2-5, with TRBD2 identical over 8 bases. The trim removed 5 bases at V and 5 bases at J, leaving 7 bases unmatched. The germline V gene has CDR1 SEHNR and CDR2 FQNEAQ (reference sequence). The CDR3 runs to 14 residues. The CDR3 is CASSPILAVETQYF. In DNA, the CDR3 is TGTGCCAGCAGCCCCATACTAGCGGTGGAGACCCAGTACTTC.

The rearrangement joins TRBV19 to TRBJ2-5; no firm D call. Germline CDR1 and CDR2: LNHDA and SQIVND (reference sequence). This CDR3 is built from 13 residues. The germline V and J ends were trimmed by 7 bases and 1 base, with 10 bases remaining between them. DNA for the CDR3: TGTGCCAGTAAAATCTCTTCCCAAGAGACCCAGTACTTC. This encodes CASKISSQETQYF.

This CDR3 is CASSGQGVTYNEQFF. Written as DNA, the CDR3 is TGTGCCAGCAGTGGTCAGGGGGTGACCTACAATGAGCAGTTCTTC. This chain uses TRBV2 with TRBJ2-1; 7 bases match TRBD1. The ends lost 4 bases at V and 2 bases at J; junction bases unmatched: 5. The CDR3 has 15 residues. In germline, CDR1 is SNHLY, CDR2 FYNNEI.

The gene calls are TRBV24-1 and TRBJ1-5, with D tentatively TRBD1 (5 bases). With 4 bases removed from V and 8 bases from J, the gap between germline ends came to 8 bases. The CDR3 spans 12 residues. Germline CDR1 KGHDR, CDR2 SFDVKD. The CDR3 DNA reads TGTGCCACCAGTGACCCGGACAAGCCCCAGCATTTT. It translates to CATSDPDKPQHF.

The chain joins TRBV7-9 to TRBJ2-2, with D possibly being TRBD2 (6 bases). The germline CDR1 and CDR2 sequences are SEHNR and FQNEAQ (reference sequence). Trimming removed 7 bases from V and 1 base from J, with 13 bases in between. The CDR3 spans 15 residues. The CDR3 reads CASNQRRGNTGELFF. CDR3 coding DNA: TGTGCCAGCAACCAAAGGCGGGGGAACACCGGGGAGCTGTTTTTT. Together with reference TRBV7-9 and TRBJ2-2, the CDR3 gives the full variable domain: DTGVSQNPRHKITKRGQNVTFRCDPISEHNRLYWYRQTLGQGPEFLTYFQNEAQLEKSRLLSDRFSAERPKGSFSTLEIQRTEQGDSAMYLCASNQRRGNTGELFFGEGSRLTVL.

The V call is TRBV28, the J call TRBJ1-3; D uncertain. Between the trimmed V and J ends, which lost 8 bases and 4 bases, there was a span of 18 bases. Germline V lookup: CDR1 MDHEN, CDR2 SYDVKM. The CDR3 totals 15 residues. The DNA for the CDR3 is TGTGCCAGCCGACGGACGGTTAGTTCCGGAAACACCATATATTTT. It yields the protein CASRRTVSSGNTIYF.

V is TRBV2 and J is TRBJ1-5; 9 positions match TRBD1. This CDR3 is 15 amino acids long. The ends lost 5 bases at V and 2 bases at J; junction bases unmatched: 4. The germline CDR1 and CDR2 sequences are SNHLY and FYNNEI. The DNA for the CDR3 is TGTGCCAGCAGTTACCGGGACAGGGGCAATCAGCCCCAGCATTTT. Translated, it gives CASSYRDRGNQPQHF. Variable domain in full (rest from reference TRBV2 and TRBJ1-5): EPEVTQTPSHQVTQMGQEVILRCVPISNHLYFYWYRQILGQKVEFLVSFYNNEISEKSEIFDDQFSVERPDGSNFTLKIRSTKLEDSAMYFCASSYRDRGNQPQHFGDGTRLSIL.

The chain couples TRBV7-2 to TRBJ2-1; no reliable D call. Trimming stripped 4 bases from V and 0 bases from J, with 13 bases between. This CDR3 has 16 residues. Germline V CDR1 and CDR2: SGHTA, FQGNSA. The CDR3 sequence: CASSYSSLSSYNEQFF. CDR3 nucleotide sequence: TGTGCCAGCAGCTACTCATCTCTAAGCTCCTACAATGAGCAGTTCTTC. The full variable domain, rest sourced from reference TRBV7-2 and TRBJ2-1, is GAGVSQSPSNKVTEKGKDVELRCDPISGHTALYWYRQSLGQGLEFLIYFQGNSAPDKSGLPSDRFSAERTGGSVSTLTIQRTQQEDSAVYLCASSYSSLSSYNEQFFGPGTRLTVL.

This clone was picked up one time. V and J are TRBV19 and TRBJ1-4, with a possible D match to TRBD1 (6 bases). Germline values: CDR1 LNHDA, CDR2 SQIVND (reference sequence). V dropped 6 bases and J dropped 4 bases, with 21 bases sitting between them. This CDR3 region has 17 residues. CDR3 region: CASSHAGHGDHNEKLFF. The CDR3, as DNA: TGTGCCAGTAGCCATGCGGGACATGGAGATCATAATGAAAAACTGTTTTTT. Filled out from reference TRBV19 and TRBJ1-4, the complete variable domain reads DGGITQSPKYLFRKEGQNVTLSCEQNLNHDAMYWYRQDPGQGLRLIYYSQIVNDFQKGDIAEGYSVSREKKESFPLTVTSAQKNPTAFYLCASSHAGHGDHNEKLFFGSGTQLSVL.

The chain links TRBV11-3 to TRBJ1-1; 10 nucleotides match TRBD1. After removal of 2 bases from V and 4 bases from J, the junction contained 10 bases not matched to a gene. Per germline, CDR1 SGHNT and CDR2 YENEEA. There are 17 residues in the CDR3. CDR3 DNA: TGTGCCAGCAGCTTAATAGACCCGGGACAGGGGCCCACTGAAGCTTTCTTT. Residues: CASSLIDPGQGPTEAFF.